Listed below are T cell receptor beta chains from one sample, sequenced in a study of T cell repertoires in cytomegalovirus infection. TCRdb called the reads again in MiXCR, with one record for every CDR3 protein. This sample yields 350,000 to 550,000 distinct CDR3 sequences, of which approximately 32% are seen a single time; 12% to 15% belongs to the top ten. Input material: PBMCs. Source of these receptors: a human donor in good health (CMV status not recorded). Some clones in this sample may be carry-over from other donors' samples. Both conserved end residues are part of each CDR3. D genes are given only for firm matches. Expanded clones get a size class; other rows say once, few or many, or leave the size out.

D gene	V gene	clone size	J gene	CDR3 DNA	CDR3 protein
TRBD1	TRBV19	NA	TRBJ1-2	TGTGCCAGTAGTTCCCACCGGGACAGGGGGCGCGGACCTATCACCTTC	CASSSHRDRGRGPITF
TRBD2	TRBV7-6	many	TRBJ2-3	TGTGCCAGCAGCTTAAGAGTACGGGGGGGATACACAGATACGCAGTATTTT	CASSLRVRGGYTDTQYF
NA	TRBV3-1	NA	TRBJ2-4	TGTGCCAGCAGCCAAGAAGGGACCCTAGGCAAAAACATTCAGTACTTC	CASSQEGTLGKNIQYF
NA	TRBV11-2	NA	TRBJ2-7	TGTGCCAGCAGCTTATCGGCGGGGGGGACAGGGAACGAGCAGTACTTC	CASSLSAGGTGNEQYF
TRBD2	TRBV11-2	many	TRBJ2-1	TGTGCCAGCAGCTTAGTACTAGCGGGGAGGGGTGAGCAGTTCTTC	CASSLVLAGRGEQFF
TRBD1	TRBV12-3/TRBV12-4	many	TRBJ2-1	TGTGCCAGCAGTCCGGGACAGGGAACGGGCAATGAGCAGTTCTTC	CASSPGQGTGNEQFF
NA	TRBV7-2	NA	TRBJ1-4	TGTGCCAGCAGCTTATTACGGCAGGGGAATGAAAAACTGTTTTTT	CASSLLRQGNEKLFF
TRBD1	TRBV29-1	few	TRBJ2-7	TGCAGCGCAATGACAGGGGAATTCTACGAGCAGTACTTC	CSAMTGEFYEQYF
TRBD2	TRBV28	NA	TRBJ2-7	TGTGCCAGCAGTATCGACACTAGCGGGGGAAACCAGTACGAGCAGTACTTC	CASSIDTSGGNQYEQYF
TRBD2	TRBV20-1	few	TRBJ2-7	TGCAGTGCTAGAGATCGGGCGGGGGGGGGGTACGAGCAGTACTTC	CSARDRAGGGYEQYF
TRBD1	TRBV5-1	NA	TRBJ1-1	TGCGCCAGCAGCTTGGAACGGACAGGGGCTGAAGCTTTCTTT	CASSLERTGAEAFF
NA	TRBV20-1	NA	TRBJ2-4	TGCAGTGCACCCGCCCCGGGCGTCCGATTAGCCAAAAACATTCAGTACTTC	CSAPAPGVRLAKNIQYF
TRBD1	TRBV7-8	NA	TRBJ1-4	TGTGCCAGCAGCTCCAGGGGGGGCACGAGGAATGAAAAACTGTTTTTT	CASSSRGGTRNEKLFF
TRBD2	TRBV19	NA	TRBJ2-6	TGTGCCAGTAACGCGGACCGGGAGGCCGGTTCCGGGGCCAACGTCCTGACTTTC	CASNADREAGSGANVLTF
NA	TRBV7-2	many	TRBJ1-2	TGTGCCAGCGACCCAACGGGGGGCTACACCTTC	CASDPTGGYTF
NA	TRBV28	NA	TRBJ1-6	TGTGCCAGCAGTCAATCCCGGACCTCCTATAATTCACCCCTCCACTTT	CASSQSRTSYNSPLHF
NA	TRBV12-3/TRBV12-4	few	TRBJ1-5	TGTGCCAGCAGTTTTTCCGGGACTAATCAGCCCCAGCATTTT	CASSFSGTNQPQHF
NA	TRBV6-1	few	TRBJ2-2	TGTGCCAGCAGTGAAGCGCTAGGAACAGTCGTAGCCGGGGAGCTGTTTTTT	CASSEALGTVVAGELFF
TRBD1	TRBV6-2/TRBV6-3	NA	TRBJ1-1	TGTGCCAGCAGTTATCCTCCGGGACAGGGGTTGGTGAACACTGAAGCTTTCTTT	CASSYPPGQGLVNTEAFF
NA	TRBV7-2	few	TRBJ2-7	TGTGCCAGCAGCGGATTAGCGGATCCCTCCTACGAGCAGTACTTC	CASSGLADPSYEQYF
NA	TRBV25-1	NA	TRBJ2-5	TGTGCCAGCACCAAGGGGGGGTCAGAGACCCAGTACTTC	CASTKGGSETQYF
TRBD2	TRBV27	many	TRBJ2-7	TGTGCCAGCAGTCCGACAGGACTAGCGGCGACCTACGAGCAGTACTTC	CASSPTGLAATYEQYF
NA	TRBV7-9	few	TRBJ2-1	TGTGCCAGCAGCTTAGTAGGTTCTCAGGCGGGGCTATACAATGAGCAGTTCTTC	CASSLVGSQAGLYNEQFF
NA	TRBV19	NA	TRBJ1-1	TGTGCCAGTAATAGGGGATCGAACACTGAAGCTTTCTTT	CASNRGSNTEAFF
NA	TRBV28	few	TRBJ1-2	TGTGCCAGCAGTTCCCCGCGGCCTTCTGGGGGCTACACCTTC	CASSSPRPSGGYTF
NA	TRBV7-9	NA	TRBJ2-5	TGTGCCAGCAGCTTAGGGGGCGGAATTCGACAAGAGACCCAGTACTTC	CASSLGGGIRQETQYF
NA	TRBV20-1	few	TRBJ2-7	TGCAGTGCTCCCCTTCAAAGGACCACCTACTTC	CSAPLQRTTYF
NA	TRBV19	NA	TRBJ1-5	TGTGCCAGTACCGCAGGGAGAGTTTATAGACAGCCCCAGAATTTT	CASTAGRVYRQPQNF
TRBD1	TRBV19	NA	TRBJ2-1	TGTGCCAGTAGTATAGGTCGGACAGGGTACTACAATGAGCAGTTCTTC	CASSIGRTGYYNEQFF
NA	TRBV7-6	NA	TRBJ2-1	TGTGCCAGCAAAATGTCGGGGGCCTCTACCTACAAGGAGCAGTTATTC	CASKMSGASTYKEQLF
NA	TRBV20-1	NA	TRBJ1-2	TGCAGTGCTAGTACGGCCTCTTACACCTTC	CSASTASYTF
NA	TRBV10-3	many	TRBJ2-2	TGTGCCATCAGTGGATGGACAGCGAACACCGGGGAGCTGTTTTTT	CAISGWTANTGELFF
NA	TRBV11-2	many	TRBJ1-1	TGTGCCAGCAGCCAAACCGGGACGGCGAACACTGAAGCTTTCTTT	CASSQTGTANTEAFF
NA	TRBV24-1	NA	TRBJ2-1	TGTGCCACCAGTGATACCGGGACGGGCGATGAGCAGTTCTTC	CATSDTGTGDEQFF
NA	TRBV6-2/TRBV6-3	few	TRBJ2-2	TGTGCCAGCAGGAAATCAGGGGAGCTGTTTTTT	CASRKSGELFF
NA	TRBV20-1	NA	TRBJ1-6	TGCAGTGCTGTTTGGGGGACCTATAATTCACCCCTCCACTTT	CSAVWGTYNSPLHF
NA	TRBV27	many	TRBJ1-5	TGTGCCATTGGGCCAGCAAATCAGCCCCAGCATTTT	CAIGPANQPQHF
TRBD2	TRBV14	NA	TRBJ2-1	TGTGCCAGCAGCCAAGGAAGCGGGGGAGCCTACAATGAGCAGTTCTTC	CASSQGSGGAYNEQFF
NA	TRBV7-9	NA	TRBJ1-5	TGTGCCAGCAGCCGGATCGGAGGGAGCAATCAGCCCCAGCATTTT	CASSRIGGSNQPQHF
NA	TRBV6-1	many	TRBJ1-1	TGTGCCAGCAGGGATCCTCCGGCCACTGAAGCTTTCTTT	CASRDPPATEAFF
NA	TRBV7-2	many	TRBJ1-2	TGTGCCAGCAGCTTCGACAGTCTCACCTATGGCTACACCTTC	CASSFDSLTYGYTF
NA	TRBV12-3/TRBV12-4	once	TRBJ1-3	TGTGCCAGCATTTCAGACAGCCAGCGACGAAACACCATATATTTT	CASISDSQRRNTIYF